This is a list of T cell receptor beta chains from one sample in a study of CD8 T cells in Susac syndrome. MiXCR, run by TCRdb on the immunoSEQ multiplex PCR reads, gives a single entry per CDR3 protein. The sample holds more than 150,000 distinct CDR3 sequences; approximately 95% are singletons and the top ten take approximately 0.098%. Sequencing was done on a sample of CD4+ T cells from PBMCs. The receptors originated from a human donor with Susac syndrome. Both conserved end residues are trimmed from each CDR3. D genes are given only for firm matches.

cdr3_aa v_call d_call
ASSGRGTGGSEQY TRBV11-2 TRBD1
SAALSGGFNNEQF TRBV20-1 TRBD2
ASSLPSSGYQETQY TRBV7-9 TRBD2
ASSQDSGIGGYT TRBV4-2 NA
ASSLRDRGHNEQF TRBV27 TRBD1
ASSPRDMDGYT TRBV27 NA
SASVSGAEYNEQF TRBV20-1 TRBD2
ASSQSAGYT TRBV3-1 NA
AGDGGNNQPQH TRBV30 NA
ASSFGGGWIEAF TRBV12-3/TRBV12-4 NA
SANDLQGHSYEQY TRBV20-1 TRBD1
ASSPVAYEQF TRBV18 NA
ASSPMGRTEAF TRBV7-9 NA
AWSDMGDQPQH TRBV30 NA
AISEGKGLRTDTQY TRBV10-3 NA
AWSVQGRGYT TRBV30 NA
ASTPPSGGAREQF TRBV6-5 TRBD2
ASSESRKQY TRBV12-3/TRBV12-4 NA
ASKRSRGFHYEQY TRBV6-5 NA
ASRGDLDSYNEQF TRBV5-4 NA
ASSPPSNGETQY TRBV7-9 NA
ASREQGFTGELF TRBV6-5 NA
SVDRANTIY TRBV29-1 NA
SARAPPGGTSPLH TRBV20-1 TRBD1
ASSHTLLAGGPDEQF TRBV14 TRBD2
ASPQRAGEKLF TRBV6-4 NA
ASSLVSSGGGYTDTQY TRBV7-2 TRBD2
SVGRGGQQY TRBV29-1 NA
SARDRASGTYEQY TRBV20-1 TRBD2
ASSLLATSGGISTDTQY TRBV7-8 TRBD2
ASNLRGDYEQY TRBV7-9 NA
SVLRAGGNEQF TRBV29-1 TRBD2
ASSLRAGEIGEQY TRBV5-1 TRBD2
ANLRGGNEKLF TRBV12-3/TRBV12-4 NA
ASSADSRRQF TRBV9 NA
ASSSAGDNEQF TRBV5-1 TRBD2
ATTRGRGNYGYT TRBV12-3/TRBV12-4 NA
ASSLEGRYEQY TRBV5-1 NA
SARRKRQDWGDEQY TRBV20-1 NA
ASIRRPTGELF TRBV7-2 NA
ASSYVSGQGANEQF TRBV6-5 TRBD1
ASSPPSPGELF TRBV7-2 NA
ASSKGSGVGSYNEQF TRBV21-1 NA
ASSQQATGNEKLF TRBV3-1 NA
ASSLDRDRPYEQY TRBV11-2 TRBD1